These 32 T cell receptor beta chains were all obtained from the same sample, sequenced in a study of tumor and adjacent non-tumor tissue in lung cancer (dated by TCRdb to the late 2010s). RNA was extracted from bulk unsorted tissue and checked for quality with a NanoDrop ND-1000 and an Agilent 2100. The normal lung samples consisted of distant non-tumor tissue collected more than 3 cm from the tumor edge. The library was generated by multiplex PCR. The sequencer listed for this sample is Illumina HiSeq 2500. TCRbeta libraries were constructed through three rounds of nested PCR with primers (Table S4) according to protocols adapted from ARM-PCR. TCRdb itself trimmed the public reads at Q25 with fastp, ran MiXCR and retained productive beta chains. Entries are consolidated by CDR3 protein sequence, retaining the most common genes and DNA. The sample table lists tens of thousands of distinct CDR3 sequences, about 82% of them with a count of one. The ten top clones hold 40% to 65% of the sample.

The sequencing sample was made of distant non-tumor lung tissue. These receptors all stem from a man in his 60s with non-small cell lung cancer.

Note on this clonotype: The junction departs from the called germline gene at one end, perhaps through a read error. The chain carries TRBV11-3 and TRBJ2-1, with TRBD2 matching 13 bases. Germline assignment: CDR1 SGHNT and CDR2 YENEEA. CDR3 length: 20 amino acids. CDR3 region: CASSLHPGTSGASSYNKQFF. In DNA form, the CDR3 reads TGTGCCAGTAGCTTACACCCCGGGACTAGCGGGGCAAGCTCCTACAATAAGCAGTTCTTC.

With regard to this clonotype: Since no conserved phenylalanine or tryptophan closes the CDR3, a read error is the likely cause. The limits of the CDR3 on the DNA are not certain, so only TCRdb's listed CDR3 is given. The chain uses TRBV11-2 and TRBJ1-6; TRBD1, the table's D call, was not compared with the DNA. Germline V lookup: CDR1 SGHAT, CDR2 FQNNGV. The CDR3 is made up of 15 amino acids, end residues included. CDR3 amino acids: CASSLGGDNNSPVHL.

Only a few counts were recorded for this clonotype. The chain is built from TRBV5-1 and TRBJ1-1; 7 nucleotides agree with TRBD1. Losses at the gene ends were 0 bases for V and 5 bases for J; bases not matched to a gene: 4. This CDR3 has 14 amino acids. Germline lookup yields CDR1 SGHRS and CDR2 YFSETQ. In DNA form, the CDR3 reads TGCGCCAGCAGCTTGGCGGCAGGGGGAACTGAAGCTTTCTTT. It is translated as CASSLAAGGTEAFF. Looking up the rest from reference TRBV5-1 and TRBJ1-1 gives the full variable domain: KAGVTQTPRYLIKTRGQQVTLSCSPISGHRSVSWYQQTPGQGLQFLFEYFSETQRNKGNFPGRFSGRQFSNSRSEMNVSTLELGDSALYLCASSLAAGGTEAFFGQGTRLTVV.

This chain joins TRBV28 and TRBJ2-7; a possible D gene is TRBD2 (6 bases). This CDR3 spans 16 amino acids. V shed 10 bases and J shed 1 base, with 23 bases lying between them. CDR1 is MDHEN and CDR2 is SYDVKM in the germline V gene. The CDR3, as DNA: TGTGCCACCAAAAATTCGGGAGCCCACTCTTCCTACGAGCAGTACTTC. It specifies CATKNSGAHSSYEQYF.

Concerning this clonotype: Compared with germline, one end of the junction differs, possibly owing to a read error. The chain links TRBV11-3 to TRBJ1-1; D uncertain. CDR1 is SGHNT, CDR2 YENEEA, per germline. The CDR3 runs to 14 residues. The CDR3 bases are TGTACCAGCAGCTTGCGCGGACGGCAGACTGAAGCTTTCTTT. Translation: CTSSLRGRQTEAFF. The whole variable domain, remainder taken from reference TRBV11-3 and TRBJ1-1, is EAGVVQSPRYKIIEKKQPVAFWCNPISGHNTLYWYLQNLGQGPELLIRYENEEAVDDSQLPKDRFSAERLKGVDSTLKIQPAELGDSAVYLCTSSLRGRQTEAFFGQGTRLTVV.

Details on this clonotype: Mismatch with germline at one junction end may stem from a read error. V is TRBV4-3 and J is TRBJ2-1, with D perhaps assigned TRBD1 or TRBD2 (5 bases each). This CDR3 is built from 14 residues. Germline assignment: CDR1 LGHNA and CDR2 YSLEER. The CDR3 here is CASSQDQGRYEQFF. The CDR3 bases are TGCGCAAGCAGCCAAGATCAGGGACGGTATGAGCAGTTCTTC.

Concerning this clonotype: Relative to the germline gene, one junction end is altered; a read error may explain this. This chain uses TRBV20-1 with TRBJ2-1; D is unclear. Germline V lookup: CDR1 DFQATT, CDR2 SNEGSKA (reference sequence). The CDR3 has 14 amino acids. In nucleotides, the CDR3 is TGCAGAGCTAGAGGAGCAGTAAACTACAATGAGCAGTTCTTT. Translation: CRARGAVNYNEQFF.

In the case of this clonotype: A much more abundant neighbour one base away suggests this may be a read error. The conserved final phenylalanine or tryptophan is absent from the CDR3, which likely points to a read error. The rearrangement joins TRBV20-1 to TRBJ1-3; D is unresolved. Germline CDR1 is DFQATT and CDR2 is SNEGSKA (reference sequence). CDR3 length equals 14 residues. The V and J ends lost 2 bases and 0 bases respectively, with 8 bases between them. CDR3 residues: CSARSGFSGNTIYY. CDR3 DNA: TGCAGTGCTAGATCGGGGTTCTCTGGAAACACCATATATTAT.

In its sample, this clonotype was seen a few times. The chain uses TRBV5-1 and TRBJ2-5; 9 nucleotides match TRBD1. With 7 bases clipped from V and 2 bases from J, the junction kept 6 bases outside the gene matches. Germline V gene sequence: CDR1 SGHRS, CDR2 YFSETQ. There are 14 residues in the CDR3. The CDR3, as DNA: TGCGCCAGCGGCGTACAGGGGGCTCAAGAGACCCAGTACTTC. It yields the protein CASGVQGAQETQYF. The full variable domain, with the rest looked up from reference TRBV5-1 and TRBJ2-5, is KAGVTQTPRYLIKTRGQQVTLSCSPISGHRSVSWYQQTPGQGLQFLFEYFSETQRNKGNFPGRFSGRQFSNSRSEMNVSTLELGDSALYLCASGVQGAQETQYFGPGTRLLVL.

This clonotype was counted between two and nine times. A much larger clone sits a single nucleotide away, making a read error possible. The gene calls are TRBV6-5 and TRBJ2-6; D is unclear. The germline gives CDR1 MNHEY, CDR2 SVGAGI. CDR3 size: 13 residues. In DNA, the CDR3 is TGTGCGAGTTCTCCGGATGGGGCCAACGTCCTGACTTTC. Its protein is CASSPDGANVLTF.

The rearrangement uses TRBV20-1 and TRBJ2-1; perhaps TRBD2 as D (5 bases). V lost 7 bases to trimming and J lost 4 bases, with 23 bases between them. The CDR3 contains 16 residues. CDR1 DFQATT and CDR2 SNEGSKA come from the germline V gene (reference sequence). CDR3 nucleotide sequence: TGCAGTGTTACAGATTTTGGGAGTAGCGCTTACAATGAGCAGTTCTTC. Amino acids: CSVTDFGSSAYNEQFF.

This chain links TRBV11-3 with TRBJ1-1; 7 positions agree with TRBD1. Germline-derived CDR1 and CDR2 are SGHNT and YENEEA. V dropped 0 bases and J dropped 11; count of bases not matched to a gene: 18. There are 17 residues in the CDR3. The DNA of the CDR3 is TGTGCCAGCAGCTTAGAGTTTGCAGGACAGGTGCAATATTCTGCTTTCTTT. This codes for CASSLEFAGQVQYSAFF.

A word on this clonotype: One end of the junction varies from germline; a read error may be responsible. The rearrangement links TRBV20-1 to TRBJ2-1; D could derive from TRBD1 or TRBD2 (6 bases each). The CDR3 has 14 residues. The germline gives CDR1 DFQATT, CDR2 SNEGSKA (reference sequence). The CDR3 region has the DNA TGCAGTGTTGTCCCGGGGGCACGGTACAATGTGCAGTTCTTC. Its protein product is CSVVPGARYNVQFF.

To note about this clonotype: A read error may account for a junction end that differs from germline. V gene TRBV11-2 combines with J gene TRBJ2-5, with D tentatively TRBD1 or TRBD2 (5 bases each). Germline V lookup: CDR1 SGHAT, CDR2 FQNNGV. This CDR3 has 16 amino acids. This chain's CDR3 is CACSSRMGEPKETQYF. CDR3 nucleotide sequence: TGTGCCTGCAGCTCCAGAATGGGGGAGCCAAAGGAGACCCAGTACTTC.

Concerning this clonotype itself: Mismatch with germline at one junction end may stem from a read error. Here the CDR3 DNA reads TGTGCCAACAGTGAAGACAGGCGCGACACTGAAGCTATCTTT. This gives the protein CANSEDRRDTEAIF. The chain links TRBV6-1 to TRBJ1-1; possible D gene TRBD1, 6 bases. Germline V gene lookup returns CDR1 MNHNS and CDR2 SASEGT. The CDR3 is made up of 14 amino acids.

Worth noting for this clonotype: Germline is not matched at one junction end, which may reflect a read error. The chain joins TRBV4-2 to TRBJ1-2; D might be TRBD1 (6 bases). The germline V gene has CDR1 LGHNA and CDR2 YNFKEQ. The CDR3 is made up of 16 amino acids. CDR3 in DNA: TGTGACAGCACTCCCCCTGCGGGGACGGAGGGGGATGGCTACACATTC. As protein: CDSTPPAGTEGDGYTF.

The chain links TRBV20-1 to TRBJ1-2; D is unclear. Per germline, CDR1 DFQATT and CDR2 SNEGSKA (reference sequence). CDR3 length: 15 residues. V lost 4 bases and J 2 bases, leaving 17 bases between the germline ends. The CDR3 here is CSAIVRATVNYGYTF. CDR3 sequence (DNA): TGCAGTGCTATAGTTCGGGCGACGGTAAACTATGGCTACACCTTC.

A note on this clonotype: No conserved phenylalanine or tryptophan ends this CDR3, so it is likely a read error. The chain employs TRBV20-1 and TRBJ2-1; 8 nucleotides agree with TRBD2. Trimming took 1 base from V and 9 from J; bases not matched to a gene: 8. The germline V gene has CDR1 DFQATT and CDR2 SNEGSKA (reference sequence). This CDR3 comprises 14 residues. The CDR3 bases are TGCAGTGCTAGAGTTCGGGGGGGAAGGGGTGAGCAGTTCATC. Translated: CSARVRGGRGEQFI.

The rearrangement uses TRBV7-9 and TRBJ2-3; 8 nucleotides match TRBD2. The CDR3 consists of 17 residues. The germline gives CDR1 SEHNR, CDR2 FQNEAQ (reference sequence). V was pared by 4 bases and J by 5 bases, with 14 bases of the junction left unmatched. The CDR3 protein is CASSSAVQAGDGDTQYF. In DNA form, the CDR3 reads TGTGCCAGCAGCTCCGCTGTGCAAGCGGGAGATGGAGATACGCAGTATTTT.

As regards this clonotype: At one boundary the junction diverges from the germline segment, which might be a read error. CDR3 residues: CGTAGHTDTHYF. CDR3 bases: TGCGGCACTGCGGGCCACACAGATACGCATTATTTT. The rearrangement joins TRBV29-1 to TRBJ2-3; D perhaps matches TRBD2 (5 bases). This CDR3 contains 12 residues. Germline CDR1 reads SQVTM; CDR2 reads ANQGSEA.

The V call is TRBV11-2, the J call TRBJ1-1; D might be TRBD1 (5 bases). The CDR3 length is 14 residues. With 6 bases removed from V and 6 bases from J, the gap between germline ends came to 17 bases. Germline-derived CDR1 and CDR2 are SGHAT and FQNNGV. In nucleotides, the CDR3 is TGTGCCAGCAGGTTCGTTGGGAGGGGCGCTGAAGCTTTCTTT. It yields the protein CASRFVGRGAEAFF. Full variable domain (rest looked up from reference TRBV11-2 and TRBJ1-1): EAGVAQSPRYKIIEKRQSVAFWCNPISGHATLYWYQQILGQGPKLLIQFQNNGVVDDSQLPKDRFSAERLKGVDSTLKIQPAKLEDSAVYLCASRFVGRGAEAFFGQGTRLTVV.

This sequence joins TRBV20-1 and TRBJ2-1; D possibly matches TRBD1 or TRBD2 (6 bases each). This CDR3 is 14 amino acids long. Germline V gives CDR1 DFQATT, CDR2 SNEGSKA (reference sequence). V lost 7 bases and J lost 15, with 28 bases in between. CDR3 residues: CSVDPGARYNELFF. The CDR3 DNA reads TGCAGTGTTGACCCGGGGGCGCGGTACAATGAGTTGTTCTTC.

The chain uses TRBV20-1 and TRBJ2-1, with 7 bases matching TRBD2. V shed 1 base, J shed 13 bases, and the junction held 13 bases outside the gene matches. This CDR3 contains 14 residues. Germline CDR1 is DFQATT and CDR2 is SNEGSKA (reference sequence). The CDR3 here is CSARGREDHNGQFF. The CDR3 nucleotides are TGCAGTGCTAGAGGCCGGGAGGACCACAATGGACAGTTCTTC.

As regards this clonotype: Germline and junction disagree at one end, which may indicate a read error. The J gene is TRBJ2-5, the V gene TRBV11-2; 7 bases are a match to TRBD1. Per germline, CDR1 SGHAT and CDR2 FQNNGV. The CDR3 contains 14 residues. The CDR3 DNA is TGTGCAAGCAGCACAGGACAGGTCCAAGAGACCCAGTACTTC. It specifies CASSTGQVQETQYF.

On this clonotype: The junction departs from the called germline gene at one end, perhaps through a read error. This sequence joins TRBV6-5 and TRBJ2-6; TRBD2 aligns across 8 bases. This CDR3 comprises 17 residues. The germline CDR1 and CDR2 sequences are MNHEY and SVGAGI. CDR3 sequence: CASSPAGASFGAKVLTF. CDR3 nucleotides: TGTGCCAGCAGCCCAGCGGGAGCCAGCTTTGGGGCCAAAGTCCTGACTTTC.

The rearrangement joins TRBV6-6 to TRBJ2-7; 15 bases are shared with TRBD2. V dropped 2 bases and J dropped 6; count of bases not matched to a gene: 11. CDR1 MNHNY and CDR2 SVGAGI come from the germline V gene (reference sequence). The CDR3 consists of 18 residues. CDR3 bases: TGTGCCAGCAGTTACCCATTGGGACTAGCGGGGGGCTACTGCGAGCAGTACTTC. Translated, it gives CASSYPLGLAGGYCEQYF.

On this clonotype itself: An end of the junction does not agree with germline; a read error may underlie this. This chain links TRBV11-3 with TRBJ2-3; the D gene is possibly TRBD2 (7 bases). The germline V gene has CDR1 SGHNT and CDR2 YENEEA. This CDR3 is 16 amino acids long. As DNA, the CDR3 is TGTGCCAGCAACTTAGTCGCCGGGGGGCAGACAGATACGCAGTATTTT. This sequence encodes CASNLVAGGQTDTQYF.

The genes are TRBV5-1 and TRBJ2-3, with 9 bases fitting TRBD2. After removal of 6 bases from V and 12 bases from J, the junction contained 20 bases not matched to a gene. Germline V gene lookup returns CDR1 SGHRS and CDR2 YFSETQ. The CDR3 has 16 amino acids. The chain's CDR3 is CASTASGTVSADRQYF. The CDR3 nucleotides are TGCGCCAGCACCGCTAGCGGGACCGTATCGGCAGATAGACAGTATTTT.

This clonotype has only one observation. Without the conserved terminal phenylalanine or tryptophan, this CDR3 likely stems from a read error. The V and J genes are TRBV10-1 and TRBJ1-1, with D unresolved. Per the germline V gene, CDR1 is WNHNN and CDR2 is SYGVQD (reference sequence). This CDR3 is built from 13 residues. The DNA for the CDR3 is TGTGCCAGCAGTCCCCGCTACAACGCTGAAGCTTTCATT. As protein: CASSPRYNAEAFI.

In regard to this clonotype: With a much larger clone just one base away, this may be a read error. V is TRBV5-6 and J is TRBJ1-5, with TRBD1 matching 8 bases. CDR1 is SGHDT, CDR2 YYEEEE, per germline. The CDR3 loop spans 17 amino acids. After removal of 2 bases from V and 3 bases from J, the junction contained 10 bases not matched to a gene. The CDR3 coding sequence is TGTGCCAGCAGCTTCTCTGACAGGGGCATGATCAATCAGCCCCAGCATTTT. This sequence encodes CASSFSDRGMINQPQHF. The whole variable domain, remainder taken from reference TRBV5-6 and TRBJ1-5, is DAGVTQSPTHLIKTRGQQVTLRCSPKSGHDTVSWYQQALGQGPQFIFQYYEEEERQRGNFPDRFSGHQFPNYSSELNVNALLLGDSALYLCASSFSDRGMINQPQHFGDGTRLSIL.

The chain couples TRBV10-3 to TRBJ2-7; D is ambiguous. The length of the CDR3 is 15 residues. V lost 7 bases and J 6 bases, leaving 22 bases between the germline ends. Germline V lookup: CDR1 ENHRY, CDR2 SYGVKD. The CDR3 sequence is CAIISDPGPPGEQYF. The CDR3 DNA sequence: TGTGCCATCATTTCCGATCCAGGACCTCCAGGCGAGCAGTACTTC.

The V call is TRBV4-2, the J call TRBJ1-2, with D possibly being TRBD1 (6 bases). Germline lookup yields CDR1 LGHNA and CDR2 YNFKEQ. This CDR3 spans 14 amino acids. In DNA form, the CDR3 reads TGTGTCAACAGCCAGGCAGGACAGAACTATGGCTACACCTTC. Its translation: CVNSQAGQNYGYTF.